This is a list of T cell receptor beta chains from one sample in a study of blood T cell repertoires in COVID-19. TCRdb's copy holds only in-frame clones and misses some; the assay was immunoSEQ multiplex PCR. The table includes some 45,000 clones, around 84% detected once. Sequences were obtained from peripheral blood. The receptors come from a man in his 70s with acute or convalescent COVID-19. Each CDR3 is given with its conserved first and last residue. The D gene is left open where the match is weak. Some rows mark clone size as missing; the rest say once, few, many or name a class of expanded clone.

j_call: TRBJ2-7; v_call: TRBV29-1; clone_size: .; cdr3_length: 13; d_call: .; cdr3_aa: CSVAWSGKYEQYF; cdr3_nt: TGCAGCGTTGCGTGGAGCGGAAAGTACGAGCAGTACTTC
j_call: TRBJ2-7; v_call: TRBV14; clone_size: .; cdr3_length: 15; d_call: TRBD1; cdr3_aa: CASSQAHRGSYEQYF; cdr3_nt: TGTGCCAGCAGCCAAGCCCACAGGGGGTCCTACGAGCAGTACTTC
j_call: TRBJ2-1; v_call: TRBV28; clone_size: .; cdr3_length: 13; d_call: TRBD1; cdr3_aa: CASSLADRGQQFF; cdr3_nt: TGTGCCAGCAGTTTGGCTGACAGGGGGCAACAGTTCTTC
j_call: TRBJ2-1; v_call: TRBV30; clone_size: .; cdr3_length: 14; d_call: .; cdr3_aa: CAWSSLSSYNEQFF; cdr3_nt: TGTGCCTGGAGTAGCCTGAGCTCCTACAATGAGCAGTTCTTC
j_call: TRBJ1-5; v_call: TRBV5-6; clone_size: .; cdr3_length: 14; d_call: TRBD1; cdr3_aa: CASSGDRGHQPQHF; cdr3_nt: TGTGCCAGCAGCGGCGACAGGGGGCATCAGCCCCAGCATTTT
j_call: TRBJ1-1; v_call: TRBV5-1; clone_size: once; cdr3_length: 15; d_call: TRBD1; cdr3_aa: CASSRQGASGTEAFF; cdr3_nt: TGCGCCAGCAGTAGACAGGGGGCGTCGGGCACTGAAGCTTTCTTT
j_call: TRBJ1-1; v_call: TRBV19; clone_size: .; cdr3_length: 13; d_call: .; cdr3_aa: CASTGRVDTEAFF; cdr3_nt: TGTGCCAGTACGGGCAGGGTGGACACTGAAGCTTTCTTT
j_call: TRBJ2-5; v_call: TRBV7-2; clone_size: few; cdr3_length: 14; d_call: TRBD1; cdr3_aa: CASSRDRVGETQYF; cdr3_nt: TGTGCCAGCAGCAGGGACAGGGTGGGGGAGACCCAGTACTTC
j_call: TRBJ2-7; v_call: TRBV6-5; clone_size: once; cdr3_length: 11; d_call: .; cdr3_aa: CASRDTYEQYF; cdr3_nt: TGTGCCAGCAGAGATACTTACGAGCAGTACTTC
j_call: TRBJ2-7; v_call: TRBV10-3; clone_size: .; cdr3_length: 14; d_call: TRBD1; cdr3_aa: CAISTGTGLLEQYF; cdr3_nt: TGTGCCATCAGCACCGGGACAGGGTTACTCGAGCAGTACTTC
j_call: TRBJ2-3; v_call: TRBV5-1; clone_size: .; cdr3_length: 16; d_call: .; cdr3_aa: CASSLFPGRSTDTQYF; cdr3_nt: TGCGCCAGCAGCTTGTTTCCGGGGAGGAGCACAGATACGCAGTATTTT
j_call: TRBJ1-4; v_call: TRBV18; clone_size: .; cdr3_length: 16; d_call: TRBD1; cdr3_aa: CASSPNLGQGNEKLFF; cdr3_nt: TGTGCCAGCTCACCCAATCTCGGACAGGGGAATGAAAAACTGTTTTTT
j_call: TRBJ2-7; v_call: TRBV27; clone_size: .; cdr3_length: 12; d_call: TRBD1; cdr3_aa: CASSHHRGEQYF; cdr3_nt: TGTGCCAGCAGTCACCACAGGGGAGAGCAGTACTTC
j_call: TRBJ1-1; v_call: TRBV15; clone_size: many; cdr3_length: 12; d_call: .; cdr3_aa: CATSADRNQAFF; cdr3_nt: TGTGCCACCAGCGCAGACAGGAATCAAGCTTTCTTT
j_call: TRBJ2-2; v_call: TRBV19; clone_size: .; cdr3_length: 15; d_call: TRBD2; cdr3_aa: CASNSGLAGTGELFF; cdr3_nt: TGTGCCAGTAATTCGGGACTAGCGGGCACCGGGGAGCTGTTTTTT
j_call: TRBJ1-2; v_call: TRBV11-2; clone_size: few; cdr3_length: 14; d_call: TRBD1; cdr3_aa: CASSSPTGGHGYTF; cdr3_nt: TGTGCCAGCAGCTCCCCGACAGGGGGTCATGGCTACACCTTC
j_call: TRBJ1-6; v_call: TRBV3-1/TRBV3-2; clone_size: .; cdr3_length: 15; d_call: .; cdr3_aa: CASSQLGGEGSPLHF; cdr3_nt: TGTGCCAGCAGCCAACTTGGCGGCGAGGGTTCACCCCTCCACTTT
j_call: TRBJ2-1; v_call: TRBV25-1; clone_size: once; cdr3_length: 15; d_call: TRBD2; cdr3_aa: CASSDAGTRGDEQFF; cdr3_nt: TGTGCCAGCAGTGACGCCGGGACTAGAGGCGATGAGCAGTTCTTC
j_call: TRBJ2-7; v_call: TRBV7-2; clone_size: .; cdr3_length: 15; d_call: TRBD2; cdr3_aa: CASSLVAGGTYEQYF; cdr3_nt: TGTGCCAGCAGCTTAGTAGCGGGAGGGACCTACGAGCAGTACTTC
j_call: TRBJ1-1; v_call: TRBV27; clone_size: .; cdr3_length: 12; d_call: .; cdr3_aa: CASSPPRLPAFF; cdr3_nt: TGTGCCAGCAGTCCCCCTCGACTTCCGGCTTTCTTT
j_call: TRBJ2-3; v_call: TRBV19; clone_size: .; cdr3_length: 13; d_call: .; cdr3_aa: CASKLDGTDTQYF; cdr3_nt: TGTGCCAGTAAACTAGATGGCACAGATACGCAGTATTTT
j_call: TRBJ1-4; v_call: TRBV5-1; clone_size: .; cdr3_length: 13; d_call: .; cdr3_aa: CASSSGDDEKLFF; cdr3_nt: TGCGCCAGCAGCTCAGGGGACGATGAAAAACTGTTTTTT
j_call: TRBJ1-6; v_call: TRBV24-1; clone_size: .; cdr3_length: 13; d_call: .; cdr3_aa: CATSVRGNSPLHF; cdr3_nt: TGTGCCACCAGTGTTCGCGGTAATTCACCCCTCCACTTT
j_call: TRBJ1-4; v_call: TRBV9; clone_size: .; cdr3_length: 15; d_call: TRBD1; cdr3_aa: CASSAPGGPNEKLFF; cdr3_nt: TGTGCCAGCAGCGCCCCAGGGGGCCCTAATGAAAAACTGTTTTTT
j_call: TRBJ2-6; v_call: TRBV18; clone_size: .; cdr3_length: 15; d_call: .; cdr3_aa: CASSSTDSGANVLTF; cdr3_nt: TGTGCCAGCTCATCGACAGACTCTGGGGCCAACGTCCTGACTTTC
j_call: TRBJ1-1; v_call: TRBV28; clone_size: once; cdr3_length: 13; d_call: TRBD1; cdr3_aa: CAMQTGRFGEAFF; cdr3_nt: TGTGCCATGCAGACAGGGCGTTTCGGTGAAGCTTTCTTT
j_call: TRBJ2-7; v_call: TRBV6-5; clone_size: .; cdr3_length: 13; d_call: TRBD1; cdr3_aa: CASSTGTGDEQYF; cdr3_nt: TGTGCCAGCAGTACCGGGACAGGGGACGAGCAGTACTTC
j_call: TRBJ2-3; v_call: TRBV4-1; clone_size: few; cdr3_length: 18; d_call: .; cdr3_aa: CASSQVYFSGPSTDTQYF; cdr3_nt: TGCGCCAGCAGCCAAGTTTATTTTAGCGGCCCCAGCACAGATACGCAGTATTTT
j_call: TRBJ1-5; v_call: TRBV12-3/TRBV12-4; clone_size: .; cdr3_length: 13; d_call: .; cdr3_aa: CASSQGVIQPQHF; cdr3_nt: TGTGCCAGCAGTCAGGGCGTAATTCAGCCCCAGCATTTT
j_call: TRBJ1-4; v_call: TRBV10-3; clone_size: .; cdr3_length: 14; d_call: TRBD1; cdr3_aa: CATRQGPLNEKLFF; cdr3_nt: TGTGCCACCAGACAGGGCCCTCTTAATGAAAAACTGTTTTTT
j_call: TRBJ2-5; v_call: TRBV10-3; clone_size: .; cdr3_length: 15; d_call: .; cdr3_aa: CAISREGAGKETQYF; cdr3_nt: TGTGCCATCAGCCGGGAGGGGGCTGGTAAAGAGACCCAGTACTTC
j_call: TRBJ1-1; v_call: TRBV19; clone_size: .; cdr3_length: 13; d_call: .; cdr3_aa: CASKVTVNTEAFF; cdr3_nt: TGTGCCAGTAAAGTCACGGTTAACACTGAAGCTTTCTTT
j_call: TRBJ1-4; v_call: TRBV11-2; clone_size: few; cdr3_length: 16; d_call: TRBD1; cdr3_aa: CASSARRTGVDEKLFF; cdr3_nt: TGTGCCAGCAGCGCCCGAAGGACAGGGGTGGATGAAAAACTGTTTTTT
j_call: TRBJ1-4; v_call: TRBV5-6; clone_size: .; cdr3_length: 17; d_call: .; cdr3_aa: CASSLISLPGRGEKLFF; cdr3_nt: TGTGCCAGCAGCTTGATCTCACTTCCGGGCCGGGGTGAAAAACTGTTTTTT
j_call: TRBJ1-2; v_call: TRBV29-1; clone_size: .; cdr3_length: 16; d_call: TRBD1; cdr3_aa: CSVAMYGTEGMRGYTF; cdr3_nt: TGCAGCGTGGCTATGTATGGGACAGAGGGAATGCGTGGCTACACCTTC
j_call: TRBJ2-2; v_call: TRBV24-1; clone_size: .; cdr3_length: 14; d_call: .; cdr3_aa: CATSDSAGSRELFF; cdr3_nt: TGTGCCACCAGTGATTCAGCGGGCAGTAGGGAGCTGTTTTTT
j_call: TRBJ2-5; v_call: TRBV7-3; clone_size: .; cdr3_length: 14; d_call: .; cdr3_aa: CASSLTAGVETQYF; cdr3_nt: TGTGCCAGCAGCTTAACAGCAGGGGTTGAGACCCAGTACTTC